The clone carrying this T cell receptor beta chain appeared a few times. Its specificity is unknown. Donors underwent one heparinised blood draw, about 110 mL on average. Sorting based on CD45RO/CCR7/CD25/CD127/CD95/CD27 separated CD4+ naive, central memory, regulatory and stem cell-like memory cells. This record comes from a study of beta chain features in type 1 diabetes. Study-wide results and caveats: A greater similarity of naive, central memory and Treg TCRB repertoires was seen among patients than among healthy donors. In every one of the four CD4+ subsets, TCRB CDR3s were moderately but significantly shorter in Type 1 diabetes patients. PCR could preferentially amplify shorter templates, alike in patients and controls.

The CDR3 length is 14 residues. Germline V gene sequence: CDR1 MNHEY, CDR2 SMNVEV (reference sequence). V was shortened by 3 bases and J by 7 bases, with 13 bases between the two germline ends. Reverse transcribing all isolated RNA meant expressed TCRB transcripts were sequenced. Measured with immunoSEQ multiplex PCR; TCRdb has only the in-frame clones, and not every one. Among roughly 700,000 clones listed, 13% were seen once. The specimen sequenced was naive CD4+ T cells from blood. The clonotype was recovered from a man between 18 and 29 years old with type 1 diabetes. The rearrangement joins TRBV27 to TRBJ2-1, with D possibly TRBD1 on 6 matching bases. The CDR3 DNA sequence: TGTGCCAGCAGTTTGAGGCAGGGGTATAATGAGCAGTTCTTC. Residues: CASSLRQGYNEQFF.